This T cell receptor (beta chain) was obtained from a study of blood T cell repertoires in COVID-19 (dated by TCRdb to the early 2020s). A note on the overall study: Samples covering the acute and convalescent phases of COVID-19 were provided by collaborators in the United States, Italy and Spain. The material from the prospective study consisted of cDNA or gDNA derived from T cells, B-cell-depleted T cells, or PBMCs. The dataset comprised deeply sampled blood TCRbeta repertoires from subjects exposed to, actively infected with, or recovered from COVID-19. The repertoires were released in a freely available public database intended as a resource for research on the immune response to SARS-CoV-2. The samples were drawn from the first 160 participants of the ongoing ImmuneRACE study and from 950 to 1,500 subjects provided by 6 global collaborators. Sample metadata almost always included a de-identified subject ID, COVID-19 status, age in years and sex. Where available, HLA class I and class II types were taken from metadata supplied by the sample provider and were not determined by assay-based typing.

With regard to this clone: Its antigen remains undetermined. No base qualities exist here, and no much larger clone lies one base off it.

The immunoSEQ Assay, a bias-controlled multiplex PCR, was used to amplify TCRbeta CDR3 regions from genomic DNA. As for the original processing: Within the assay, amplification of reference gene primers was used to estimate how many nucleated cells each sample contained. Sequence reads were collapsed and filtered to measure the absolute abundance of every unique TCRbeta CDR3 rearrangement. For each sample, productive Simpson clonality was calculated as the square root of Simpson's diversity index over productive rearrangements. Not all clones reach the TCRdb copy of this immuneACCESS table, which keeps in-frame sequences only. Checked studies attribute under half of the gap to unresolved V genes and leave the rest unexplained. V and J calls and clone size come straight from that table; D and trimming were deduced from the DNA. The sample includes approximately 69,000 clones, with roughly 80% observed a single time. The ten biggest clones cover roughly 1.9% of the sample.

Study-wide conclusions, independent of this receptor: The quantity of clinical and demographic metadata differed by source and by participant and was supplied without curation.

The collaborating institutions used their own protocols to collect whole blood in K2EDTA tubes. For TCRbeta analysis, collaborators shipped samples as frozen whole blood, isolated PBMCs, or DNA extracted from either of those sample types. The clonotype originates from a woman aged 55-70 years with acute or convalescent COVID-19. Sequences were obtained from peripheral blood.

The bases are TGTGCCAGCAGCTTAGACGACCTCCGGGACTCAATCTCCTACAATGAGCAGTTCTTC. Its coded protein is CASSLDDLRDSISYNEQFF. The sequence links TRBV7-9 to TRBJ2-1; tentative D gene TRBD2, with 6 bases matching. The junction carries 19 bases between V and J, which are trimmed by 1 base and 0 bases respectively. The germline V gene (reference sequence) gives CDR1 as SEHNR and CDR2 as FQNEAQ. From its cysteine to its phenylalanine, the CDR3 spans 19 amino acids. Of the read, only the CDR3 DNA is kept; its 57 bases are in frame from base 1.